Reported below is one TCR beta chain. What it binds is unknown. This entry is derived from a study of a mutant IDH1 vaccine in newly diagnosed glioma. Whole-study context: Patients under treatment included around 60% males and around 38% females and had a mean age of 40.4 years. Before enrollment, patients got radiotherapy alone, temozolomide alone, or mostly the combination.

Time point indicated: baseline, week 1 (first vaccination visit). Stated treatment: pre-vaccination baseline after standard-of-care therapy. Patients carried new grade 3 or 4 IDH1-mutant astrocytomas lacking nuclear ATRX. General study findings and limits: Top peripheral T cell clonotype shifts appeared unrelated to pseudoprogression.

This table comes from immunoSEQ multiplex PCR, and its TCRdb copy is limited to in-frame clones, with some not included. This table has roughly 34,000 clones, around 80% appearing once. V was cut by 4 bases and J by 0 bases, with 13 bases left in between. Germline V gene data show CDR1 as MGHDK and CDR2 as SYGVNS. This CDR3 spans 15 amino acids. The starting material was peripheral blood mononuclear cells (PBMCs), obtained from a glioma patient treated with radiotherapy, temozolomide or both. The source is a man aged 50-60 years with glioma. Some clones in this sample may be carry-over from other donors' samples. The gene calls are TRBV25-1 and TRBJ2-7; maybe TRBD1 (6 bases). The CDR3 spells CASSGGPISSYEQYF. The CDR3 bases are TGTGCCAGCAGTGGGGGGCCGATAAGCTCCTACGAGCAGTACTTC.